These T cell receptor beta chains were read from a single sample in a study of CD8+ T cells in alopecia areata. Clones were sequenced by immunoSEQ multiplex PCR, and TCRdb holds only the in-frame ones, with some missing. The sample has approximately 200,000 clones; about three fifths are singletons. Sequenced material: CD4+ T cells sorted from blood, taken at week 24, from a patient treated with tofacitinib. The receptors here all came from a human donor with alopecia areata. The CDR3 runs from the conserved cysteine through the conserved F or W. A D gene is named only where the DNA matches it firmly. Part of the rows lack a size; the others show once, few, many or a class for expanded clones.

j_gene: TRBJ1-1
abundance: NA
d_gene: TRBD1
v_gene: TRBV29-1
CDR3nt: TGCAGCGCTCCGGGACAGGGGACAAAGAACACTGAAGCTTTCTTT
CDR3aa: CSAPGQGTKNTEAFF

j_gene: TRBJ1-2
abundance: NA
d_gene: TRBD1
v_gene: TRBV25-1
CDR3nt: TGTGCCAGCAGTTCAACCGGGACAGCCTATGGCTACACCTTC
CDR3aa: CASSSTGTAYGYTF

j_gene: TRBJ1-1
abundance: few
d_gene: NA
v_gene: TRBV19
CDR3nt: TGTGCCAGTAGTATGAAAGGAACTGAAGCTTTCTTT
CDR3aa: CASSMKGTEAFF

j_gene: TRBJ1-3
abundance: NA
d_gene: NA
v_gene: TRBV30
CDR3nt: TGTGCCTGGAGTCCAGATCCCTCTGGAAACACCATATATTTT
CDR3aa: CAWSPDPSGNTIYF

j_gene: TRBJ1-5
abundance: NA
d_gene: NA
v_gene: TRBV7-9
CDR3nt: TGTGCCAGCAGCCACGGGCCCACACCTAATCAGCCCCAGCATTTT
CDR3aa: CASSHGPTPNQPQHF

j_gene: TRBJ1-2
abundance: NA
d_gene: TRBD1
v_gene: TRBV29-1
CDR3nt: TGCAGCGTCCGGGACGACAGGGGGCTCCGTGGCTACACCTTC
CDR3aa: CSVRDDRGLRGYTF

j_gene: TRBJ2-1
abundance: NA
d_gene: NA
v_gene: TRBV5-1
CDR3nt: TGCGCCAGCAGCTCTGTTACATCGGATGAGCAGTTCTTC
CDR3aa: CASSSVTSDEQFF

j_gene: TRBJ1-2
abundance: few
d_gene: NA
v_gene: TRBV4-1
CDR3nt: TGCGCCAGCAGCCAACTGCTCCAAGGCGGTGGCTACACCTTC
CDR3aa: CASSQLLQGGGYTF

j_gene: TRBJ2-1
abundance: NA
d_gene: NA
v_gene: TRBV5-6
CDR3nt: TGTGCCAGCAGCTCGATAAGTACCAATGAGCAGTTCTTC
CDR3aa: CASSSISTNEQFF

j_gene: TRBJ1-1
abundance: NA
d_gene: NA
v_gene: TRBV5-1
CDR3nt: TGCGCCAGCAGCTTGGGCCTGAACACTGAAGCTTTCTTT
CDR3aa: CASSLGLNTEAFF

j_gene: TRBJ2-3
abundance: NA
d_gene: NA
v_gene: TRBV6-5
CDR3nt: TGTGCCAGCAGTTACTCGGGCGGAGCAGATACGCAGTATTTT
CDR3aa: CASSYSGGADTQYF

j_gene: TRBJ1-1
abundance: NA
d_gene: NA
v_gene: TRBV19
CDR3nt: TGTGCCAGTAGTACGTACGAAGGTGAAGCTTTCTTT
CDR3aa: CASSTYEGEAFF

j_gene: TRBJ2-2
abundance: few
d_gene: TRBD2
v_gene: TRBV10-3
CDR3nt: TGTGCCATCGGAGGACTAGCGGGATCGAACACCGGGGAGCTGTTTTTT
CDR3aa: CAIGGLAGSNTGELFF

j_gene: TRBJ2-1
abundance: NA
d_gene: TRBD1
v_gene: TRBV29-1
CDR3nt: TGCAGCGTTTGCCCCGGGACAGGGTCTTGCAATGAGCAGTTCTTC
CDR3aa: CSVCPGTGSCNEQFF

j_gene: TRBJ1-6
abundance: NA
d_gene: NA
v_gene: TRBV27
CDR3nt: TGTGCCAGCGGGGTTAATTCACCCCTCCACTTT
CDR3aa: CASGVNSPLHF

j_gene: TRBJ2-1
abundance: NA
d_gene: TRBD2
v_gene: TRBV2
CDR3nt: TGTGCCAGCAGTGAGCGGGAGCCGCCTTACAATGAGCAGTTCTTC
CDR3aa: CASSEREPPYNEQFF

j_gene: TRBJ1-5
abundance: NA
d_gene: TRBD1
v_gene: TRBV5-1
CDR3nt: TGCGCCAGCAGCTTCCCGAGCAGACAGGGGGATCAGCCCCAGCATTTT
CDR3aa: CASSFPSRQGDQPQHF

j_gene: TRBJ1-1
abundance: few
d_gene: NA
v_gene: TRBV28
CDR3nt: TGTGCCAGCAGTTTTAGCCAGCGCGAAGCTTTCTTT
CDR3aa: CASSFSQREAFF

j_gene: TRBJ2-7
abundance: NA
d_gene: TRBD2
v_gene: TRBV4-3
CDR3nt: TGCGCCAGCAGCCAAGATTCCGGGAGGGGAGGCGAGCAGTACTTC
CDR3aa: CASSQDSGRGGEQYF

j_gene: TRBJ2-3
abundance: few
d_gene: NA
v_gene: TRBV5-6
CDR3nt: TGTGCCAGCAGACGATCTCTCAGGGGGGAAGATACGCAGTATTTT
CDR3aa: CASRRSLRGEDTQYF

j_gene: TRBJ2-7
abundance: large
d_gene: TRBD1
v_gene: TRBV18
CDR3nt: TGTGCCAGCTCACTGGAACAGGGGGTAATTATGGAGCAGTACTTC
CDR3aa: CASSLEQGVIMEQYF

j_gene: TRBJ2-4
abundance: NA
d_gene: NA
v_gene: TRBV2
CDR3nt: TGTGCCAGCCGGCCGGGGGCCGGAGGCAAAAACATTCAGTACTTC
CDR3aa: CASRPGAGGKNIQYF

j_gene: TRBJ1-4
abundance: few
d_gene: NA
v_gene: TRBV18
CDR3nt: TGTGCCAGCTCACCTCGAGACAGTAATGAAAAACTGTTTTTT
CDR3aa: CASSPRDSNEKLFF

j_gene: TRBJ2-2
abundance: NA
d_gene: NA
v_gene: TRBV4-1
CDR3nt: TGCGCCAGCAGCCTGGACAGCCCTAACACCGGGGAGCTGTTTTTT
CDR3aa: CASSLDSPNTGELFF

j_gene: TRBJ1-5
abundance: NA
d_gene: TRBD1
v_gene: TRBV2
CDR3nt: TGTGCCAGCAGCGACAGGGAATTGGGTCAGCCCCAGCATTTT
CDR3aa: CASSDRELGQPQHF

j_gene: TRBJ2-5
abundance: NA
d_gene: NA
v_gene: TRBV28
CDR3nt: TGTGCCAGCAGTTTATGGGGGGATGAGACCCAGTACTTC
CDR3aa: CASSLWGDETQYF

j_gene: TRBJ2-5
abundance: few
d_gene: TRBD1
v_gene: TRBV6-1
CDR3nt: TGTGCCAGCAGTGGACAGGGGCCGGAGACCCAGTACTTC
CDR3aa: CASSGQGPETQYF

j_gene: TRBJ2-3
abundance: NA
d_gene: TRBD1
v_gene: TRBV27
CDR3nt: TGTGCCAGCACCAGGGACAGGGGGCGCTCAGATACGCAGTATTTT
CDR3aa: CASTRDRGRSDTQYF

j_gene: TRBJ2-1
abundance: NA
d_gene: TRBD2
v_gene: TRBV30
CDR3nt: TGTGCCTGGAGTGGGCTAGCGGGAGGGTCCTACAATGAGCAGTTCTTC
CDR3aa: CAWSGLAGGSYNEQFF

j_gene: TRBJ2-2
abundance: NA
d_gene: NA
v_gene: TRBV9
CDR3nt: TGTGCCAGCAATACAGCCGGGGAGCTGTTTTTT
CDR3aa: CASNTAGELFF

j_gene: TRBJ1-2
abundance: NA
d_gene: NA
v_gene: TRBV30
CDR3nt: TGTGCCTGGAACGTCCACTATGGCTACACCTTC
CDR3aa: CAWNVHYGYTF

j_gene: TRBJ2-7
abundance: few
d_gene: NA
v_gene: TRBV5-5
CDR3nt: TGTGCCAGCAGCTTGGACCAGGCCTACGAGCAGTACTTC
CDR3aa: CASSLDQAYEQYF

j_gene: TRBJ2-5
abundance: NA
d_gene: TRBD2
v_gene: TRBV7-2
CDR3nt: TGTGCCAGCAGCGCAACTAGCGGGGGTGAGACCCAGTACTTC
CDR3aa: CASSATSGGETQYF

j_gene: TRBJ2-7
abundance: NA
d_gene: NA
v_gene: TRBV18
CDR3nt: TGTGCCAGCCAGACAGGGACTGACTACGAGCAGTACTTC
CDR3aa: CASQTGTDYEQYF

j_gene: TRBJ1-2
abundance: NA
d_gene: TRBD1
v_gene: TRBV5-1
CDR3nt: TGCGCCAGCAGCTTATGGGACAGGGGAGGCGGCTACACCTTC
CDR3aa: CASSLWDRGGGYTF

j_gene: TRBJ1-6
abundance: NA
d_gene: NA
v_gene: TRBV6-5
CDR3nt: TGTGCCAGCAGTTACGTGGGGGTCGGCACTTCACCCCTCCACTTT
CDR3aa: CASSYVGVGTSPLHF

j_gene: TRBJ2-5
abundance: NA
d_gene: NA
v_gene: TRBV29-1
CDR3nt: TGCAGCGTTGAGCGCCTAGAGAGGGAGACCCAGTACTTC
CDR3aa: CSVERLERETQYF

j_gene: TRBJ1-2
abundance: NA
d_gene: NA
v_gene: TRBV7-2
CDR3nt: TGTGCCAGCAGCTTAAAAGGAGGCTATGGCTACACCTTC
CDR3aa: CASSLKGGYGYTF

j_gene: TRBJ2-2
abundance: NA
d_gene: NA
v_gene: TRBV4-3
CDR3nt: TGCGCCAGCAGCCACGGAGATAACACCGGGGAGCTGTTTTTT
CDR3aa: CASSHGDNTGELFF

j_gene: TRBJ2-7
abundance: NA
d_gene: NA
v_gene: TRBV7-2
CDR3nt: TGTGCCAGCAGCTTTTGGCGCAGCACCTACGAGCAGTACTTC
CDR3aa: CASSFWRSTYEQYF

j_gene: TRBJ2-5
abundance: NA
d_gene: NA
v_gene: TRBV23-1
CDR3nt: TGCGCCAGCAGCCAAAAGGAGACCCAGTACTTC
CDR3aa: CASSQKETQYF

j_gene: TRBJ1-1
abundance: NA
d_gene: NA
v_gene: TRBV10-3
CDR3nt: TGTGCCATCAGTGCGTCAGGGAGGGACACTGAAGCTTTCTTT
CDR3aa: CAISASGRDTEAFF

j_gene: TRBJ2-5
abundance: NA
d_gene: NA
v_gene: TRBV15
CDR3nt: TGTGCCACCAGCAGGGCTGGGCGAAGGGAAGAGACCCAGTACTTC
CDR3aa: CATSRAGRREETQYF

j_gene: TRBJ2-5
abundance: NA
d_gene: NA
v_gene: TRBV27
CDR3nt: TGTGCCAGCAGTTTCCTACAGGGTCAGACCCAGTACTTC
CDR3aa: CASSFLQGQTQYF

j_gene: TRBJ2-7
abundance: NA
d_gene: TRBD1
v_gene: TRBV10-3
CDR3nt: TGTGCCATCGGGGACAGGGACCACGAGCAGTACTTC
CDR3aa: CAIGDRDHEQYF

j_gene: TRBJ2-7
abundance: few
d_gene: TRBD2
v_gene: TRBV4-3
CDR3nt: TGCGCCAGCAGCTGGCTAGCGGGGGGAGATGGCCACGAGCAGTACTTC
CDR3aa: CASSWLAGGDGHEQYF

j_gene: TRBJ2-3
abundance: few
d_gene: TRBD2
v_gene: TRBV4-2
CDR3nt: TGTGCCAGCAGCCAAGGGGCTAGCGGTAGCACAGATACGCAGTATTTT
CDR3aa: CASSQGASGSTDTQYF

j_gene: TRBJ2-5
abundance: few
d_gene: NA
v_gene: TRBV5-1
CDR3nt: TGCGCCAGCAGCTTGGGTCAGCCCCAAGAGACCCAGTACTTC
CDR3aa: CASSLGQPQETQYF

j_gene: TRBJ1-4
abundance: NA
d_gene: TRBD1
v_gene: TRBV9
CDR3nt: TGTGCCAGCAGCGTAGGCCCTGGGCAGGGCAGGGGGGAAAAACTGTTTTTT
CDR3aa: CASSVGPGQGRGEKLFF

j_gene: TRBJ2-7
abundance: few
d_gene: NA
v_gene: TRBV7-2
CDR3nt: TGTGCCAGCAGCTTATCACCCGGGTCGAGCGAGCAGTACTTC
CDR3aa: CASSLSPGSSEQYF

j_gene: TRBJ2-3
abundance: NA
d_gene: NA
v_gene: TRBV29-1
CDR3nt: TGCAGCGCTGTGGGGGTCTCCCGGGCTAGCACAGATACGCAGTATTTT
CDR3aa: CSAVGVSRASTDTQYF

j_gene: TRBJ1-1
abundance: few
d_gene: NA
v_gene: TRBV29-1
CDR3nt: TGCAGCGTGGACAACAGGGTCCGTACTGAAGCTTTCTTT
CDR3aa: CSVDNRVRTEAFF

j_gene: TRBJ2-5
abundance: NA
d_gene: NA
v_gene: TRBV5-1
CDR3nt: TGCGCCAGCAGCTTACACAGACTCCAAGAGACCCAGTACTTC
CDR3aa: CASSLHRLQETQYF

j_gene: TRBJ2-3
abundance: NA
d_gene: TRBD2
v_gene: TRBV27
CDR3nt: TGTGCCAGCAGTTTATTGGGGGGGTCTGTCACAGATACGCAGTATTTT
CDR3aa: CASSLLGGSVTDTQYF